These T cell receptor beta chains were read from a single sample in a study of blood T cell repertoires in COVID-19. This table comes from immunoSEQ multiplex PCR, and its TCRdb copy is limited to in-frame clones, with some not included. The table includes some 110,000 clones, around 77% detected once. Sequenced input: peripheral blood. The receptors were gathered from a man in his sixties with active or convalescent COVID-19. Both conserved end residues are part of each CDR3. A D gene is named only where the DNA matches it firmly. Expanded clones are given a class, and other clones once, few, many or no size at all.

j_call: TRBJ1-1; d_call: NA; clone_size: NA; v_call: TRBV19; cdr3_nt: TGTGCCAGTAGTATAACCCCAGGCACTGAAGCTTTCTTT; cdr3_aa: CASSITPGTEAFF
j_call: TRBJ1-5; d_call: NA; clone_size: NA; v_call: TRBV10-3; cdr3_nt: TGTGCCACCGCGGCCTCCGGGACGGGGACTGAGCCCCAGCATTTT; cdr3_aa: CATAASGTGTEPQHF
j_call: TRBJ2-7; d_call: TRBD1; clone_size: few; v_call: TRBV5-4; cdr3_nt: TGTGCCAGCAGCCCGGGACAGGGGGCCTACGAGCAGTACTTC; cdr3_aa: CASSPGQGAYEQYF
j_call: TRBJ2-7; d_call: NA; clone_size: NA; v_call: TRBV2; cdr3_nt: TGTGCCAGCAGTGAAGCTGTGGGCGCCGGTGCCTACGAGCAGTACTTC; cdr3_aa: CASSEAVGAGAYEQYF
j_call: TRBJ2-7; d_call: NA; clone_size: NA; v_call: TRBV28; cdr3_nt: TGTGCCAGCAGTTTAAGACAGGTCAGCTCCTACGAGCAGTACTTC; cdr3_aa: CASSLRQVSSYEQYF
j_call: TRBJ2-1; d_call: TRBD2; clone_size: few; v_call: TRBV7-9; cdr3_nt: TGTGCCAGCAGCTTTCTAGCGGGAGGGGGGGATGAGCAGTTCTTC; cdr3_aa: CASSFLAGGGDEQFF
j_call: TRBJ2-1; d_call: TRBD2; clone_size: NA; v_call: TRBV5-8; cdr3_nt: TGTGCCAGCAGGGGTGGACTAGCGAGCAATGAGCAGTTCTTC; cdr3_aa: CASRGGLASNEQFF
j_call: TRBJ2-7; d_call: TRBD2; clone_size: NA; v_call: TRBV4-2; cdr3_nt: TGTGCCAGCAGCCAAGAACTAGCGTCGTACGAGCAGTACTTC; cdr3_aa: CASSQELASYEQYF
j_call: TRBJ2-7; d_call: TRBD1; clone_size: NA; v_call: TRBV2; cdr3_nt: TGTGCCAGCAGTGAAGCCATGGCAGGGGGTTCTTCCGAGCAGTACTTC; cdr3_aa: CASSEAMAGGSSEQYF
j_call: TRBJ2-1; d_call: TRBD2; clone_size: NA; v_call: TRBV7-2; cdr3_nt: TGTGCCAGCAGCTTAGCGGGGGGTTCCGGGACTAGCGGGGTAAGGTCCTACAATGAGCAGTTCTTC; cdr3_aa: CASSLAGGSGTSGVRSYNEQFF
j_call: TRBJ2-5; d_call: TRBD1; clone_size: NA; v_call: TRBV9; cdr3_nt: TGTGCCAGCAGCGGACAGGGGAATCGGCAAGAGACCCAGTACTTC; cdr3_aa: CASSGQGNRQETQYF
j_call: TRBJ1-3; d_call: NA; clone_size: NA; v_call: TRBV18; cdr3_nt: TGTGCCAGCTCACCCCGGCAGTTCAGTACAGGGAGAGATGGAAACACCATATATTTT; cdr3_aa: CASSPRQFSTGRDGNTIYF
j_call: TRBJ1-6; d_call: TRBD1; clone_size: NA; v_call: TRBV16; cdr3_nt: TGTGCCAGCAGCCCCGACAGGGGATCACCCCTCCACTTT; cdr3_aa: CASSPDRGSPLHF
j_call: TRBJ1-2; d_call: NA; clone_size: NA; v_call: TRBV27; cdr3_nt: TGTGCCAGCAGTTCGATTACAGCTAACTATGGCTACACCTTC; cdr3_aa: CASSSITANYGYTF
j_call: TRBJ2-1; d_call: TRBD2; clone_size: NA; v_call: TRBV4-3; cdr3_nt: TGCGCCAGCAACCTCTTAGCGGGAGGGCCCCACAATGAGCAGTTCTTC; cdr3_aa: CASNLLAGGPHNEQFF
j_call: TRBJ1-6; d_call: NA; clone_size: NA; v_call: TRBV5-6; cdr3_nt: TGTGCCAGCAGCCTTGGGAGGTTTAATTCACCCCTCCACTTT; cdr3_aa: CASSLGRFNSPLHF
j_call: TRBJ1-1; d_call: NA; clone_size: NA; v_call: TRBV5-1; cdr3_nt: TGCGCCAGCAGCTCCTCGGTGAACACTGAAGCTTTCTTT; cdr3_aa: CASSSSVNTEAFF
j_call: TRBJ2-1; d_call: TRBD1; clone_size: NA; v_call: TRBV18; cdr3_nt: TGTGCCAGCTCACCACGCGGGACAGGGGGCCAAGAGCAGTTCTTC; cdr3_aa: CASSPRGTGGQEQFF
j_call: TRBJ2-1; d_call: TRBD2; clone_size: NA; v_call: TRBV7-2; cdr3_nt: TGTGCCAGCAGCTTCGACTTAGCGGGAGGGCTTAACAATGAGCAGTTCTTC; cdr3_aa: CASSFDLAGGLNNEQFF
j_call: TRBJ1-2; d_call: NA; clone_size: NA; v_call: TRBV7-6; cdr3_nt: TGTGCCAGCAGCCCCGGGACAAACTATGGCTACACCTTC; cdr3_aa: CASSPGTNYGYTF
j_call: TRBJ2-7; d_call: TRBD2; clone_size: NA; v_call: TRBV6-5; cdr3_nt: TGTGCCATTAGGAGGGCGGGAGGGCCAATCTACGAGCAGTACTTC; cdr3_aa: CAIRRAGGPIYEQYF
j_call: TRBJ2-3; d_call: NA; clone_size: NA; v_call: TRBV11-3; cdr3_nt: TGTGCCAGCAGCTTCTTCAGATGGGATACGCAGTATTTT; cdr3_aa: CASSFFRWDTQYF
j_call: TRBJ2-7; d_call: NA; clone_size: NA; v_call: TRBV29-1; cdr3_nt: TGCAGCGTTGAAGGGACTGGCACCTACGAGCAGTACTTC; cdr3_aa: CSVEGTGTYEQYF
j_call: TRBJ2-7; d_call: TRBD2; clone_size: NA; v_call: TRBV6-5; cdr3_nt: TGTGCCAGCAGCCCCCCCCGGGGGGACTACGAGCAGTACTTC; cdr3_aa: CASSPPRGDYEQYF
j_call: TRBJ2-1; d_call: NA; clone_size: NA; v_call: TRBV11-2; cdr3_nt: TGTGCCAGCAGTTCGGGACTGGGCTTCATGGAGCAGTTCTTC; cdr3_aa: CASSSGLGFMEQFF
j_call: TRBJ2-7; d_call: TRBD2; clone_size: NA; v_call: TRBV28; cdr3_nt: TGTGCCAGCCCCCCCAGCGGGAGGGGGAGCTCCTACGAGCAGTACTTC; cdr3_aa: CASPPSGRGSSYEQYF
j_call: TRBJ2-1; d_call: TRBD2; clone_size: NA; v_call: TRBV19; cdr3_nt: TGTGCCAGTAGTATGGAGCGGGGGCCCTCCTACAATGAGCAGTTCTTC; cdr3_aa: CASSMERGPSYNEQFF
j_call: TRBJ2-7; d_call: NA; clone_size: NA; v_call: TRBV28; cdr3_nt: TGTGCCAGCACCAACCCCGAGGGCATCTACGAGCAGTACTTC; cdr3_aa: CASTNPEGIYEQYF
j_call: TRBJ2-7; d_call: NA; clone_size: NA; v_call: TRBV12-3/TRBV12-4; cdr3_nt: TGTGCCAGCAGTTTCGGGTCCTACGAGCAGTACTTC; cdr3_aa: CASSFGSYEQYF
j_call: TRBJ1-6; d_call: TRBD1; clone_size: NA; v_call: TRBV14; cdr3_nt: TGTGCCAGCAGCCAAAACAGGGGCTCACCCCTCCACTTT; cdr3_aa: CASSQNRGSPLHF
j_call: TRBJ1-1; d_call: TRBD1; clone_size: NA; v_call: TRBV18; cdr3_nt: TGTGCCAGCTCACCTCGGACAGGGGGACAGAACACTGAAGCTTTCTTT; cdr3_aa: CASSPRTGGQNTEAFF
j_call: TRBJ1-1; d_call: NA; clone_size: NA; v_call: TRBV5-1; cdr3_nt: TGCGCCAGCAGCTTGTTGGGGAGGAACACTGAAGCTTTCTTT; cdr3_aa: CASSLLGRNTEAFF
j_call: TRBJ2-3; d_call: TRBD2; clone_size: NA; v_call: TRBV9; cdr3_nt: TGTGCCAGCAGCGCGTCAGGACTAGCGGGACCGACGGATACGCAGTATTTT; cdr3_aa: CASSASGLAGPTDTQYF